The clone carrying this TCR beta chain was counted ten times or more. This record belongs to a study of response to subunit inactivated influenza vaccine. The CDR3 has 13 residues. Losses at the gene ends were 9 bases for V and 4 bases for J; bases not matched to a gene: 5. TCRdb used MiXCR to reprocess the RT-PCR reads, holding one entry per CDR3 protein. The sample records hundreds of thousands of distinct CDR3 sequences, approximately 14% being singletons. The genes are TRBV12-3 or TRBV12-4 and TRBJ2-5, with TRBD1 identical over 10 bases. This sequence originates from a man aged 50-60 years who received an inactivated influenza vaccine. Sequencing was performed on PBMCs from blood, taken 14 days before vaccination. CDR3 sequence reads: CASRQGALETQYF. CDR3 DNA: TGTGCCAGTCGACAGGGGGCTTTAGAGACCCAGTACTTC.